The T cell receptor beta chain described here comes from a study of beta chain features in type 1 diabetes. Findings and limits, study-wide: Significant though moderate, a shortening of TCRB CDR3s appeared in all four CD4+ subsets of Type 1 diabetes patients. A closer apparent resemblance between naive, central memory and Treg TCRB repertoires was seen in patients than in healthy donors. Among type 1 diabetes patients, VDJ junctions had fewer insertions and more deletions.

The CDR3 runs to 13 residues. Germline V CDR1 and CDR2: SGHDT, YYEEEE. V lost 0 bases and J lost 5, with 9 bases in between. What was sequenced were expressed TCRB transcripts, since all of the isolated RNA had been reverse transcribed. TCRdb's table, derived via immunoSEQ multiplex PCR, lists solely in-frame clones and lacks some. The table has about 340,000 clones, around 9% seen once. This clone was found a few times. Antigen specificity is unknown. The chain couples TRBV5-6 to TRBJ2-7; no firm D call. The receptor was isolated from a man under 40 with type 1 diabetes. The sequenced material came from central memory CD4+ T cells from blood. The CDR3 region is CASSLVGHDEQYF. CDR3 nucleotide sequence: TGTGCCAGCAGCTTGGTAGGGCACGACGAGCAGTACTTC.